This TCR beta chain came from a study of shared clonotypes between healthy human individuals. The study ran the assay at deep level. Sequenced by immunoSEQ multiplex PCR; TCRdb stores in-frame clones only, minus some. The table includes 450,000 to 550,000 clones, approximately 79% detected once. V shed 2 bases and J shed 3 bases, with 18 bases lying between them. CDR1 is LGHNA, CDR2 YNFKEQ, per germline. The CDR3 spans 17 residues. The sample comprised PBMCs. V gene TRBV4-2 combines with J gene TRBJ2-3, with D perhaps TRBD2 (6 bases). The TCR comes from a woman aged 40-49 years in good health. Some clones in this sample may be carry-over from other donors' samples. The CDR3 is CASSQRSRRGGTDTQYF. In nucleotides, the CDR3 is TGTGCCAGCAGCCAAAGGTCTCGGCGGGGAGGAACAGATACGCAGTATTTT.